Presented here are 19 T cell receptor beta chains from one specimen sequenced in a study of T cells in Graves' hyperthyroidism and ophthalmopathy. Regions amplified from RNA transcripts were the TCR beta CDR3 regions. TCR CDR3 underwent first-round RT-PCR with the HTBI primer set. TCRdb reprocessed the multiplex PCR reads via MiXCR and lists one record per CDR3 protein. The sample gives under 400,000 distinct CDR3 sequences, around 18% of which show up once; about a sixth is in the top ten. Sequencing was done on a sample of blood. The receptors originated from a woman aged 40 to 50 with Graves' ophthalmopathy.

This clonotype was found many times. The CDR3 sequence is CASREIETQYF. CDR3 nucleotides: TGTGCCAGCAGAGAAATTGAGACCCAGTACTTC. The V gene is TRBV6-1, the J gene TRBJ2-5; D gene ambiguous. The V gene lost 6 bases and the J gene lost 5 bases, with 7 bases spanning the gap. The germline V gene encodes CDR1 MNHNS and CDR2 SASEGT. The CDR3 is made up of 11 amino acids.

This clonotype was counted at least ten times. The chain is built from TRBV7-8 and TRBJ1-1, with 7 bases lining up with TRBD1. V shed 1 base and J 3 bases; nucleotides not matched to a gene: 8. The germline gives CDR1 SGHVS, CDR2 FQNEAQ. This CDR3 has 16 amino acids. DNA of the CDR3: TGTGCCAGCAGCTTAGGATCGAGGGGGCGCGACACTGAAGCTTTCTTT. Its translation: CASSLGSRGRDTEAFF.

In this sample, this clonotype turned up many times. This chain links TRBV12-3 or TRBV12-4 with TRBJ1-1; D gene unclear. Between the trimmed V and J ends, which lost 7 bases and 10 bases, there was a span of 13 bases. The CDR3 is 11 amino acids. DNA for the CDR3: TGTGCCAGCACATGGGGAGGTGCAGCTTTCTTT. This sequence encodes CASTWGGAAFF.

This clonotype has ten or more counts. In DNA, the CDR3 is TGTGCCATCAGTGCAGATTCTAACTATGGCTACACCTTC. It codes for CAISADSNYGYTF. V is TRBV10-3 and J is TRBJ1-2; no reliable D call. CDR1 is ENHRY, CDR2 SYGVKD, per germline. Trimming shortened V by 4 bases and J by 0 bases, and 6 bases separated the two germline ends. The CDR3 loop spans 13 amino acids.

This clonotype was counted ten times or more. The chain's CDR3 is CATRRLLKYQETQYF. CDR3 nucleotide sequence: TGTGCCACCAGGCGTCTACTTAAGTACCAAGAGACCCAGTACTTC. The chain combines TRBV15 with TRBJ2-5; D is unresolved. This CDR3 has 15 amino acids. V lost 6 bases, J lost 0 bases, and 14 bases lay in between. Germline CDR1 and CDR2: LNHNV and YYDKDF (reference sequence).

In its sample, this clonotype was seen many times. V gene TRBV6-5 combines with J gene TRBJ2-4; TRBD1 matches 8 bases. V gave up 2 bases and J gave up 2 bases; unmatched junction bases: 2. CDR3 length: 15 residues. Germline CDR1 MNHEY, CDR2 SVGAGI. CDR3 loop: CASSYQGASKNIQYF. Written as DNA, the CDR3 is TGTGCCAGCAGTTACCAGGGGGCATCCAAAAACATTCAGTACTTC.

In this sample, this clonotype turned up a few times. As DNA, the CDR3 is TGTGCCAGCAGACAAAAGGGTCTGGCAAATGAGCAGTTCTTC. This encodes CASRQKGLANEQFF. The chain links TRBV7-2 to TRBJ2-1; unclear D gene. This CDR3 is built from 14 residues. Germline V CDR1 and CDR2: SGHTA, FQGNSA. Trimming stripped 6 bases from V and 7 bases from J, with 16 bases between.

This clonotype was observed at least ten times. The chain joins TRBV28 to TRBJ1-1; maybe TRBD1 (5 bases). CDR3 length: 12 residues. Germline V gene data show CDR1 as MDHEN and CDR2 as SYDVKM. V lost 2 bases and J 11 bases, leaving 12 bases between the germline ends. CDR3 protein: CASSLGGAKAFF. CDR3 in DNA: TGTGCCAGCAGTTTAGGAGGGGCGAAGGCTTTCTTT.

At least ten counts were recorded for this clonotype. The chain employs TRBV18 and TRBJ2-1, with D maybe TRBD1 (6 bases). Germline loops: CDR1 KGHSH, CDR2 LQKENI. This CDR3 has 15 amino acids. Trimming left V 1 base short and J 5 bases short, with 12 bases between. CDR3 coding DNA: TGTGCCAGCTCACCACAGTGGGCAGGGGACAATGAGCAGTTCTTC. Translated, it gives CASSPQWAGDNEQFF.

The rearrangement uses TRBV6-1 and TRBJ2-5; D uncertain. The germline CDR1 and CDR2 sequences are MNHNS and SASEGT. The CDR3 loop spans 13 amino acids. V was cut by 4 bases and J by 0 bases, with 6 bases left in between. CDR3 sequence: CASSVQYQETQYF. DNA of the CDR3: TGTGCCAGCAGTGTCCAGTACCAAGAGACCCAGTACTTC.

This clonotype was recorded at least ten times. The V gene is TRBV7-2, the J gene TRBJ1-2; a weak D match, TRBD1 (5 bases). This CDR3 spans 14 amino acids. The germline V and J ends were trimmed by 4 bases and 5 bases, with 14 bases remaining between them. Germline CDR1 SGHTA, CDR2 FQGNSA. The CDR3 nucleotides are TGTGCCAGCAGCTCTCAGGGCCCGGGGTATGGCTACACCTTC. It encodes CASSSQGPGYGYTF.

This chain uses TRBV7-2 with TRBJ2-7, with 8 bases identical to TRBD1. This CDR3 region has 15 residues. V shed 5 bases, J shed 3 bases, and the junction held 9 bases outside the gene matches. Germline V lookup: CDR1 SGHTA, CDR2 FQGNSA. The CDR3 loop is CASSRGTGGIYEQYF. CDR3 bases: TGTGCCAGCAGCAGAGGGACAGGAGGGATCTACGAGCAGTACTTC. Full variable domain (outside the CDR3, taken from reference TRBV7-2 and TRBJ2-7): GAGVSQSPSNKVTEKGKDVELRCDPISGHTALYWYRQSLGQGLEFLIYFQGNSAPDKSGLPSDRFSAERTGGSVSTLTIQRTQQEDSAVYLCASSRGTGGIYEQYFGPGTRLTVT.

This clonotype was recorded many times. The chain joins TRBV4-1 to TRBJ2-2; D not resolved. Trimming stripped 0 bases from V and 2 bases from J, with 13 bases between. The CDR3 consists of 17 residues. Germline V lookup: CDR1 MGHRA, CDR2 YSYEKL. CDR3 amino acids: CASSQDLVGYNTGELFF. The DNA of the CDR3 is TGCGCCAGCAGCCAAGATCTGGTGGGATACAACACCGGGGAGCTGTTTTTT.

This clonotype was counted many times. This chain joins TRBV11-2 and TRBJ1-1, with D uncertain. From germline, CDR1 is SGHAT and CDR2 FQNNGV. The CDR3 loop spans 15 amino acids. The V end lost 1 base, the J end lost 1 base, and 10 bases lay between the germline ends. The CDR3 region is CASSLGVTENTEAFF. CDR3 coding DNA: TGTGCCAGCAGCTTAGGCGTGACGGAGAACACTGAAGCTTTCTTT.

At least ten counts were recorded for this clonotype. The chain employs TRBV28 and TRBJ1-2; TRBD1 might be the D (6 bases). Trimming took off 2 bases at V and 2 bases at J, with 21 bases between the two ends. This CDR3 is 18 amino acids long. Germline V CDR1 and CDR2: MDHEN, SYDVKM. In DNA, the CDR3 is TGTGCCAGCAGTTTAACCCAGGGGCCTGACTTCATAAACTATGGCTACACCTTC. Protein sequence: CASSLTQGPDFINYGYTF.

Comment on this clonotype: This may be a read error: a much more frequent sequence differs by one nucleotide. The chain links TRBV19 to TRBJ2-7; the D gene is possibly TRBD1 (6 bases). In germline, CDR1 is LNHDA, CDR2 SQIVND (reference sequence). This CDR3 comprises 15 residues. Trimming shortened V by 4 bases and J by 0 bases, and 13 bases separated the two germline ends. The CDR3, as DNA: TGTGCCAGTAGTACAAACAGGGAAATCTCCTACGAGCAGTACTTC. It specifies CASSTNREISYEQYF.

This clonotype appeared many times. V usage is TRBV14 and J usage is TRBJ2-7; TRBD1 matches 7 bases. The germline gives CDR1 SGHDN, CDR2 FVKESK. The CDR3 loop spans 13 amino acids. Trimming at V came to 5 bases and at J to 4 bases, leaving 5 bases not matched to a gene. The CDR3 nucleotides read TGTGCCAGCAGCTGGGGACAGACATACGAGCAGTACTTC. This codes for CASSWGQTYEQYF. The variable domain in full, completed from reference TRBV14 and TRBJ2-7, reads EAGVTQFPSHSVIEKGQTVTLRCDPISGHDNLYWYRRVMGKEIKFLLHFVKESKQDESGMPNNRFLAERTGGTYSTLKVQPAELEDSGVYFCASSWGQTYEQYFGPGTRLTVT.

The sample holds many counts of this clonotype. The V and J genes are TRBV10-3 and TRBJ1-2; D is undetermined. V was shortened by 8 bases and J by 5 bases, with 12 bases between the two germline ends. This CDR3 spans 12 amino acids. Germline V gene data show CDR1 as ENHRY and CDR2 as SYGVKD. CDR3: CAIGKAEYGYTF. Written as DNA, the CDR3 is TGTGCCATCGGGAAGGCAGAGTATGGCTACACCTTC.

This clonotype was seen a handful of times. The chain recombines TRBV28 with TRBJ1-1, with 9 bases identical to TRBD1. The CDR3 contains 14 residues. Germline loops: CDR1 MDHEN, CDR2 SYDVKM. V lost 8 bases to trimming and J lost 1 base; unmatched junction nucleotides: 5. The DNA for the CDR3 is TGTGCCAGCGAGACAGGGGGGAGGAACACTGAAGCTTTCTTT. Amino acids: CASETGGRNTEAFF.